A single sample is the source of the 9 T cell receptor beta chains below, sequenced in a study of blood T cell repertoires in COVID-19. Here immunoSEQ multiplex PCR was the method, and the copy in TCRdb shows in-frame clones only, minus some. The top ten hold about a sixth of the sample, which has 85,000 to 90,000 clones, roughly 80% seen once. Sequenced: peripheral blood. These receptors were obtained from a woman aged 80 or over with active or convalescent COVID-19.

This clone is a singleton in its sample. The rearrangement joins TRBV3-1 (or the pseudogene TRBV3-2) to TRBJ1-2; TRBD1 agrees at 9 bases. The CDR3 covers 13 residues. V shed 3 bases, J shed 8 bases, and the junction held 4 bases outside the gene matches. Per the germline V gene, CDR1 is LGHDT and CDR2 is YNNKEL (reference sequence). CDR3 coding DNA: TGTGCCAGCAGCCACCGGACAGGGGAGGGCTACACCTTC. It yields the protein CASSHRTGEGYTF.

The V call is TRBV3-1 (or the pseudogene TRBV3-2), the J call TRBJ1-1; no clear D gene. The ends were cut back, 7 bases at V and 5 bases at J, with 14 bases in the middle. The CDR3 is 13 amino acids. The germline gives CDR1 LGHDT, CDR2 YNNKEL (reference sequence). CDR3 DNA: TGTGCCAGCACCCCCCCGGGGATTACTGAAGCTTTCTTT. Translation gives CASTPPGITEAFF.

CDR3 in DNA: TGTGCCAGCAGTTCCAGATCACTACACACGAACACTGAAGCTTTCTTT. Protein sequence: CASSSRSLHTNTEAFF. The chain couples TRBV6-5 to TRBJ1-1; D gene ambiguous. Germline V gene sequence: CDR1 MNHEY, CDR2 SVGAGI. The CDR3 runs 16 residues. V was cut by 4 bases and J by 1 base, with 16 bases left in between.

The J gene is TRBJ2-3, the V gene TRBV3-1 (or the pseudogene TRBV3-2); the match to TRBD1 covers 8 bases. V lost 4 bases and J lost 7; bases outside the gene matches: 7. CDR3 size: 14 residues. CDR1 is LGHDT, CDR2 YNNKEL, per germline (reference sequence). Written as DNA, the CDR3 is TGTGCCAGCAGCCCGATGGACAGGGTAAATACGCAGTATTTT. It codes for CASSPMDRVNTQYF.

This chain uses TRBV28 with TRBJ1-2; 9 positions match TRBD1. The length of the CDR3 is 16 residues. Germline-derived CDR1 and CDR2 are MDHEN and SYDVKM. V shed 6 bases, J shed 4 bases, and the junction held 12 bases outside the gene matches. CDR3 sequence reads: CASSPDRTGDPYGYTF. CDR3 in DNA: TGTGCCAGCAGCCCTGATCGGACAGGGGATCCCTATGGCTACACCTTC.

The chain carries TRBV6-4 and TRBJ2-2; 8 bases are a match to TRBD2. Germline trimming cut 2 bases from V and 5 bases from J; bases unmatched to any gene: 1. The CDR3 extends over 14 amino acids. CDR1 and CDR2 (germline): MRHNA, SNTAGT. CDR3 protein: CASSDGTRTGELFF. The DNA for the CDR3 is TGTGCCAGCAGTGACGGGACTAGAACCGGGGAGCTGTTTTTT.

This chain links TRBV5-4 with TRBJ2-5; 8 nucleotides line up with TRBD2. The germline V gene encodes CDR1 SGHNT and CDR2 YYREEE (reference sequence). V lost 1 base and J lost 5; bases outside the gene matches: 7. The CDR3 totals 15 residues. The CDR3 loop is CASSLPGGGSETQYF. Written as DNA, the CDR3 is TGTGCCAGCAGCTTGCCCGGGGGGGGATCCGAGACCCAGTACTTC. Variable domain in full (rest from reference TRBV5-4 and TRBJ2-5): ETGVTQSPTHLIKTRGQQVTLRCSSQSGHNTVSWYQQALGQGPQFIFQYYREEENGRGNFPPRFSGLQFPNYSSELNVNALELDDSALYLCASSLPGGGSETQYFGPGTRLLVL.

The chain employs TRBV30 and TRBJ1-2; 9 bases fit TRBD1. The CDR3 runs to 15 residues. The trim removed 4 bases at V and 7 bases at J, leaving 13 bases unmatched. Germline CDR1 and CDR2: GTSNPN and SVGIG (reference sequence). Written as DNA, the CDR3 is TGTGCCTGGAAACCTGGGGGGACAGGGCTTGGTGGCTACACCTTC. Protein product: CAWKPGGTGLGGYTF.

The V gene is TRBV18, the J gene TRBJ1-2; no clear D gene. Deletions cut 2 bases from V and 0 bases from J, with 4 bases between. CDR1 and CDR2 from the germline V gene are KGHSH and LQKENI. The CDR3 is 13 residues long. Here the CDR3 DNA reads TGTGCCAGCTCACCAAGAGCTAACTATGGCTACACCTTC. Its translation is CASSPRANYGYTF.